The subject of this entry is one TCR beta chain. Its target is unknown. From germline, CDR1 is LGHDT and CDR2 YNNKEL (reference sequence). Between the trimmed V and J ends, which lost 4 bases and 8 bases, there was a span of 21 bases. This CDR3 is 16 amino acids long. The TCRbeta library incorporated unique molecular identifiers. One entry per CDR3 protein results from TCRdb running MiXCR on the PCR reads. The sample includes around 490,000 distinct CDR3 sequences, roughly 10% of them seen just once. This sample stems from a study of T-cell reconstitution after alpha-beta-depleted transplantation in children. Whole-study results and caveats: Counts and diversity of T cells one year after transplant came mostly from newly produced T cells. About two months after transplant, alpha-beta T cells reportedly came from several hundred expanded graft clones.

This sample comprised PBMCs, mostly from graft donor cells, obtained 180 days after TCRalphabeta/CD19-depleted stem cell transplant. This chain connects TRBV3-1 to TRBJ2-1; D unresolved. This sequence originates from a female patient aged 2-10 years who had a stem cell transplant for aplastic anemia, so the T cells may come from the graft donor. CDR3 protein: CASSRLQENPCHEQFF. The CDR3 DNA sequence: TGTGCCAGCAGCCGCCTTCAAGAGAACCCTTGCCATGAGCAGTTCTTC.